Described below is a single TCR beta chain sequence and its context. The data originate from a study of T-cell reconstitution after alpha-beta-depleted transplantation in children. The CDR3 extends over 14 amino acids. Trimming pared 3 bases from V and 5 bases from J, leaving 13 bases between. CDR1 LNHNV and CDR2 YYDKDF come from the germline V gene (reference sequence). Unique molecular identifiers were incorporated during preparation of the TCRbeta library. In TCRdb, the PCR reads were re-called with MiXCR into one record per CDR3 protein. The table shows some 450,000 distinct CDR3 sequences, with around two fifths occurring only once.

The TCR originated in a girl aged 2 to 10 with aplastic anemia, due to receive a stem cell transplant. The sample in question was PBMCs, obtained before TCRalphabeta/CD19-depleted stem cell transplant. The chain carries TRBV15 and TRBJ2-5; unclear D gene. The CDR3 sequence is CATSSVRKTETQYF. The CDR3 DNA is TGTGCCACCAGCAGCGTCAGGAAAACGGAGACCCAGTACTTC.